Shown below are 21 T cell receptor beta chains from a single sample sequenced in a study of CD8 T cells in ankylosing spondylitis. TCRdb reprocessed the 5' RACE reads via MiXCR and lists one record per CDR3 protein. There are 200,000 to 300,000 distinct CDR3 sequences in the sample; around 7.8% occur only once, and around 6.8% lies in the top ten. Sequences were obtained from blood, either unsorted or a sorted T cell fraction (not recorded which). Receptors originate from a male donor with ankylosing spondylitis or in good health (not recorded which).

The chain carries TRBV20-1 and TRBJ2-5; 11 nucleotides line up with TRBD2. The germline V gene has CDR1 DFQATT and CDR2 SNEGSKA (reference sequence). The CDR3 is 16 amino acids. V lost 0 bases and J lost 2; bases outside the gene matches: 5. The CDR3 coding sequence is TGCAGTGCTAGAGATTGGACTAGCGGGTCGCAAGAGACCCAGTACTTC. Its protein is CSARDWTSGSQETQYF.

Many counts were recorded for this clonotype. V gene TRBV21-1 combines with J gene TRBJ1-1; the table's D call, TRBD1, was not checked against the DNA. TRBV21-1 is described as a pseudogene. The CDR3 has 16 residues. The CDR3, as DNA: TGTGCCAGCAGCTGCGAGGGGGGCAGAGAGGACACTGAAGCTTTCTTT. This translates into CASSCEGGREDTEAFF.

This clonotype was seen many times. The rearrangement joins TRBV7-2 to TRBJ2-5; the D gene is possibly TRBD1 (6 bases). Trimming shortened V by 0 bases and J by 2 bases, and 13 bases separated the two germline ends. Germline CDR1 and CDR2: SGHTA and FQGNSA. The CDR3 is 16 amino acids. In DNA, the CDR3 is TGTGCCAGCAGCTTAGCCTCCGTCAGGGGTCAAGAGACCCAGTACTTC. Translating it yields CASSLASVRGQETQYF.

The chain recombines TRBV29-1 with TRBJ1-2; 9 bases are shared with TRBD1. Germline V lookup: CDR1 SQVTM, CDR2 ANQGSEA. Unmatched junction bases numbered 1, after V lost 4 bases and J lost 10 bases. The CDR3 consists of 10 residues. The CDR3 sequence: CSVGDRDYTF. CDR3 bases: TGCAGCGTTGGGGACAGGGACTACACCTTC.

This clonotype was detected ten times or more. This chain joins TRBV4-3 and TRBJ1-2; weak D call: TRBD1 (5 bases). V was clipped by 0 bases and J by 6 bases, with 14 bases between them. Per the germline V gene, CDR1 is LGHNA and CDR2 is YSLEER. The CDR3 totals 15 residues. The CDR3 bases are TGCGCCAGCAGCCAAGATAGAGGGGAAACGGATGGCTACACCTTC. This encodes CASSQDRGETDGYTF.

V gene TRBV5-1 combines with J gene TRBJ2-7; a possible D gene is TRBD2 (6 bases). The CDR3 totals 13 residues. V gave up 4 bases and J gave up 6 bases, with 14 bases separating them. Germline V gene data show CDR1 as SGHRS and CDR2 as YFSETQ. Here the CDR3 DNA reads TGCGCCAGCAGCCCCCGCGGGGATGGCGAGCAGTACTTC. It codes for CASSPRGDGEQYF.

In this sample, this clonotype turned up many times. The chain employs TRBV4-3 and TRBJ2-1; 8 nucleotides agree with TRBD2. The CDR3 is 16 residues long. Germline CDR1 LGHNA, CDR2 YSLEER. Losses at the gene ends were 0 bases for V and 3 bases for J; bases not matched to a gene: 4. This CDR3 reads CASSQDWREVYNEQFF. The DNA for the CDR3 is TGCGCCAGCAGCCAAGACTGGCGGGAGGTCTACAATGAGCAGTTCTTC.

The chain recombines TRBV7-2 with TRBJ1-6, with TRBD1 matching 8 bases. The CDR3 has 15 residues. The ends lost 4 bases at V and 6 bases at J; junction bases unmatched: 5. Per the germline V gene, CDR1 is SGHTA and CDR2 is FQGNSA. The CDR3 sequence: CASSSWTGINSPLHF. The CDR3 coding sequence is TGTGCCAGCAGCTCCTGGACAGGGATTAATTCACCCCTCCACTTT.

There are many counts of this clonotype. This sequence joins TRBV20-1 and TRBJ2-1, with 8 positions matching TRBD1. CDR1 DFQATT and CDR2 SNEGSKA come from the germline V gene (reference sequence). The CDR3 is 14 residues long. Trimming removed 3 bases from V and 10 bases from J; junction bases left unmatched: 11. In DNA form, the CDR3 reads TGCAGTGCTAGGAATGCCACACAGGGGGAGGAGCAGTTCTTC. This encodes CSARNATQGEEQFF.

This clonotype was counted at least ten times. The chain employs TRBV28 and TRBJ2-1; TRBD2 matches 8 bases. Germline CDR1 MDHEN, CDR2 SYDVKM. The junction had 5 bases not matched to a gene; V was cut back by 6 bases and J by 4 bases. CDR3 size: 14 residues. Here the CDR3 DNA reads TGTGCCAGCAGCCCGCGGGGGGCATACAATGAGCAGTTCTTC. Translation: CASSPRGAYNEQFF. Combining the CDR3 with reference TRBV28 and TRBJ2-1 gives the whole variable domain DVKVTQSSRYLVKRTGEKVFLECVQDMDHENMFWYRQDPGLGLRLIYFSYDVKMKEKGDIPEGYSVSREKKERFSLILESASTNQTSMYLCASSPRGAYNEQFFGPGTRLTVL.

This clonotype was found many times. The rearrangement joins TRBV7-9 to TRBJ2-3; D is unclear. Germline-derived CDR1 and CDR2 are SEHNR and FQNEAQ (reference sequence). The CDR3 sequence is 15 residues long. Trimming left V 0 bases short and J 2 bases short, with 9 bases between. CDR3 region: CASSLASENTDTQYF. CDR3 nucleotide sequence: TGTGCCAGCAGCTTAGCGTCAGAGAACACAGATACGCAGTATTTT.

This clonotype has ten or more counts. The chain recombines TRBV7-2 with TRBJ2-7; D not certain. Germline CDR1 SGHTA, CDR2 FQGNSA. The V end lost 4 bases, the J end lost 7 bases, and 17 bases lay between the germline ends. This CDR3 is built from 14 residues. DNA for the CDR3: TGTGCCAGCAGCTCTCGGACCGACTTCCAAGAGCAGTACTTC. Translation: CASSSRTDFQEQYF.

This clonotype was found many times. In DNA, the CDR3 is TGTGCCAGTAGTATATCAGCGGGACTAGCGGGAATCGAGCAGTACTTC. Protein sequence: CASSISAGLAGIEQYF. The V and J genes are TRBV19 and TRBJ2-7, with 13 nucleotides matching TRBD2. This CDR3 has 16 residues. J lost 6 bases, V lost 2 bases, and 7 bases had no gene match. Germline V gives CDR1 LNHDA, CDR2 SQIVND (reference sequence). The variable domain in full, with the rest retrieved from reference TRBV19 and TRBJ2-7, is DGGITQSPKYLFRKEGQNVTLSCEQNLNHDAMYWYRQDPGQGLRLIYYSQIVNDFQKGDIAEGYSVSREKKESFPLTVTSAQKNPTAFYLCASSISAGLAGIEQYFGPGTRLTVT.

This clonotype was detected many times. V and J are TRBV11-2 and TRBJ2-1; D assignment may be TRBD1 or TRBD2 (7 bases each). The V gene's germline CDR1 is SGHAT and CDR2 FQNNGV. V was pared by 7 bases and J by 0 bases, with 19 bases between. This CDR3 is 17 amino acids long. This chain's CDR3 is CASTFRGLAASYNEQFF. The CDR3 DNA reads TGTGCCAGCACCTTTAGGGGGCTAGCGGCCTCCTACAATGAGCAGTTCTTC.

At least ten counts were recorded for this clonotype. The chain's CDR3 is CSARGGLTAENEKLFF. CDR3 DNA sequence: TGCAGTGCTAGAGGGGGACTGACAGCGGAGAATGAAAAACTGTTTTTT. The rearrangement links TRBV20-1 to TRBJ1-4; possibly TRBD1 for D (5 bases). With 1 base removed from V and 5 bases from J, the gap between germline ends came to 17 bases. CDR1 is DFQATT and CDR2 is SNEGSKA in the germline V gene (reference sequence). This CDR3 contains 16 residues.

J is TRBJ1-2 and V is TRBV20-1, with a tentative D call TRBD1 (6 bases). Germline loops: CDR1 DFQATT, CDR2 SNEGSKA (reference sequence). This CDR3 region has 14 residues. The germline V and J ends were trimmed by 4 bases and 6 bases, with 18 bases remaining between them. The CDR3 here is CSAIATGLGNGYTF. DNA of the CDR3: TGCAGTGCTATCGCCACAGGGCTCGGGAATGGCTACACCTTC.

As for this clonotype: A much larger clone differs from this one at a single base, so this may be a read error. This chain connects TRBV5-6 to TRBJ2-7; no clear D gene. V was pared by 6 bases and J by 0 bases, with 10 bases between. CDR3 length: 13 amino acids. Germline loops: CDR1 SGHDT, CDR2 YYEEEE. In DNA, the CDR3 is TGTGCCAGCAACTTCCGGGCCTCCTACGAGCAGTACTTC. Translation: CASNFRASYEQYF.

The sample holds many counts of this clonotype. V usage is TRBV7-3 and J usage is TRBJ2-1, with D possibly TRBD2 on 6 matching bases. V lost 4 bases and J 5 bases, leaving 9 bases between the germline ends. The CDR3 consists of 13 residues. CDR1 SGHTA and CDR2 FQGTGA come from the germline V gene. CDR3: CASSSSSDNEQFF. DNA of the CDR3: TGTGCCAGCAGCTCCTCTAGCGACAATGAGCAGTTCTTC.

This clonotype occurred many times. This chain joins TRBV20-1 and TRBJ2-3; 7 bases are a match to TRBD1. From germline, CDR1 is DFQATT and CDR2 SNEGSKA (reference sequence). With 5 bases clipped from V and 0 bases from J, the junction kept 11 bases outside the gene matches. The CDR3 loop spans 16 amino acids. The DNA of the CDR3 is TGCAGTGCTGATATGAGACAGGGCAGGAGCACAGATACGCAGTATTTT. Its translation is CSADMRQGRSTDTQYF.

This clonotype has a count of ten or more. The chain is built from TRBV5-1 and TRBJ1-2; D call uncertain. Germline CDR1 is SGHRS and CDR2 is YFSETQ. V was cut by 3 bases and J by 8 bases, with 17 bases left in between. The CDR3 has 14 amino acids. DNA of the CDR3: TGCGCCAGCAGCTCCACTCCAGCCGGAGGGGGCTACACCTTC. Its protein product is CASSSTPAGGGYTF.

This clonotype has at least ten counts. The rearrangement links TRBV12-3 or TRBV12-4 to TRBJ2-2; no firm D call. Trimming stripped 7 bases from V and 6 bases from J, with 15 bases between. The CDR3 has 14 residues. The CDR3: CASTKGPVSGELFF. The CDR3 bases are TGTGCCAGCACCAAAGGTCCGGTCTCCGGGGAGCTGTTTTTT.